This T cell receptor (beta chain) came from a study of cytomegalovirus exposure and HLA in healthy donors. Study context: Unique TCRs numbering some 93 million, obtained from HLA-typed donors, made up an early data release. Study observations and caveats: Later examination showed HLA-associated TCR beta chains had greater clonal expansion than equally common others. Later findings reportedly placed an Asian-associated ancestry cluster below the roughly 700-donor mean for N-insertions. The study put about 180 TCR beta chains on its list as cytomegalovirus-associated.

Turning to this clone: What it binds is unknown.

The CDR3 length is 12 residues. The V end lost 10 bases, the J end lost 1 base, and 10 bases lay between the germline ends. Looked up from germline, CDR1 is MNHNS and CDR2 is SASEGT. The PCR used 60 Vbeta and 13 Jbeta primers. Only in-frame clones appear in the TCRdb table, and some are missing; sequencing was by immunoSEQ multiplex PCR. Of about 200,000 clones listed, over 80% are singletons. Input material: PBMCs. The sequence derives from a man between 25 and 39 years old in good health and CMV-seronegative. The V call is TRBV6-1, the J call TRBJ1-1; D ambiguous. CDR3 amino acids: CATLVPNTEAFF. In nucleotides, the CDR3 is TGTGCCACCCTCGTCCCGAACACTGAAGCTTTCTTT.